Sequencing of this T cell receptor beta chain was carried out in a study of blood T cell repertoires in COVID-19. Study-wide context: There were acute and convalescent COVID-19 samples, and they came from the United States, Italy and Spain. T cells, B-cell-depleted T cells, or PBMCs provided the cDNA or gDNA that served as material.

The ends were cut back, 1 base at V and 3 bases at J, with 8 bases in the middle. There are 13 residues in the CDR3. Looked up from germline, CDR1 is SGHKS and CDR2 is YYEKEE (reference sequence). In the authors' methods: Reference gene primers were amplified, and this amplification served to estimate nucleated cell counts. Sequenced by immunoSEQ multiplex PCR; TCRdb stores in-frame clones only, minus some. Clone size and V and J calls were adopted from that table, with D and trimming inferred from the DNA. The sample contains roughly 250,000 clones, approximately 85% of which appear only once. The sample was peripheral blood. The clonotype originates from a man aged 40-50 years with acute or convalescent COVID-19. The chain recombines TRBV5-5 with TRBJ2-7; no clear D. The CDR3 spells CASSLSPDYEQYF. The CDR3, as DNA: TGTGCCAGCAGCTTGTCGCCAGACTACGAGCAGTACTTC.